A selection of T cell receptor beta chains follows, all from one sample in a study of blood T cell repertoires in COVID-19. Assay used: immunoSEQ multiplex PCR; TCRdb lists only in-frame clones, some missing. The table includes some 60,000 clones, over 75% detected once. The sample taken for sequencing was peripheral blood. These receptors all stem from a man aged 35-49 years with acute or convalescent COVID-19. Both conserved end residues are part of each CDR3. The order of the fields is V gene, D gene, J gene, clone size, CDR3 DNA, CDR3 protein. A D gene is named only where the DNA matches it firmly. Size is omitted from some rows. Given values are once, few, many or a class for expanded clones.

>TRBV5-1|TRBD1|TRBJ1-2|NA
TGCGCCAGCAGCCAGGGGTTGGGACAGGGGGCGAGAGGCTACACCTTC
CASSQGLGQGARGYTF
>TRBV30|NA|TRBJ1-1|NA
TGTGCCGAGGAAGTCGGCACTGAAGCTTTCTTT
CAEEVGTEAFF
>TRBV25-1|TRBD1|TRBJ2-1|once
TGTGCCAGCACCGGGACAGGGGGCAATGAGCAGTTCTTC
CASTGTGGNEQFF
>TRBV5-1|TRBD1|TRBJ1-1|NA
TGCGCCAGCAGCTCTAAGAGGGGGCAGGGGAGTACCACTGAAGCTTTCTTT
CASSSKRGQGSTTEAFF
>TRBV19|NA|TRBJ2-2|NA
TGTGCCAGTAGTAGTCAAGCGGGTACCGGGGAGCTGTTTTTT
CASSSQAGTGELFF
>TRBV6-8|TRBD1|TRBJ1-2|NA
TGTGCCAGCAGTTCGGGACAGGGGGTCTATGGCTACACCTTC
CASSSGQGVYGYTF
>TRBV13|NA|TRBJ1-1|NA
TGTGCCAGCAGCTTAGGCCCGGGACAAGAAGCTTTCTTT
CASSLGPGQEAFF
>TRBV30|NA|TRBJ2-7|NA
TGTGCCTGGACTAGGAACTCCTACGAGCAGTACTTC
CAWTRNSYEQYF
>TRBV21-1|NA|TRBJ2-3|few
TGTGCCAGCAGCCCCCGGGCTCCCCTGACAGCCGATACGCAGTATTTT
CASSPRAPLTADTQYF
>TRBV18|NA|TRBJ1-1|NA
TGTGCCAGCTCCAACGCCAGGGACACTGAAGCTTTCTTT
CASSNARDTEAFF
>TRBV27|TRBD1|TRBJ1-1|once
TGTGCCAGCACCTCGACAGGGAAGAACACTGAAGCTTTCTTT
CASTSTGKNTEAFF
>TRBV5-1|NA|TRBJ1-1|once
TGCGCCAGCAGCTTGGCCAGGAACACTGAAGCTTTCTTT
CASSLARNTEAFF
>TRBV18|NA|TRBJ1-4|NA
TGTGCCAGCTCACCACAGACAACAACTAATGAAAAACTGTTTTTT
CASSPQTTTNEKLFF
>TRBV2|TRBD1|TRBJ1-1|NA
TGTGCCAGCAGCCTCCCGGGACAGGGTGACACTGAAGCTTTCTTT
CASSLPGQGDTEAFF
>TRBV7-9|NA|TRBJ2-5|NA
TGTGCCAGCAGCCCCGCGAATGGCAGGGGTGGAGAGACCCAGTACTTC
CASSPANGRGGETQYF
>TRBV21-1|NA|TRBJ2-7|few
TGTGCCAGCAGCAAAGAGTTCCCCGCGGGAGCGAAAGAGCAGTACTTC
CASSKEFPAGAKEQYF
>TRBV7-2|NA|TRBJ2-5|NA
TGTGCCAGCAGCTTAGGTACCCATCGGGGGGAGACCCAGTACTTC
CASSLGTHRGETQYF
>TRBV11-3|TRBD2|TRBJ2-1|NA
TGTGCCAGCAGCGCAGTATGGGGACTAGCGGGAGGGCGAGAGCAGTTCTTC
CASSAVWGLAGGREQFF
>TRBV5-1|TRBD1|TRBJ2-7|NA
TGCGCCAGCAGCTTGCGGGACAGGGCTTCCGAGCAGTACTTC
CASSLRDRASEQYF
>TRBV29-1|NA|TRBJ1-2|NA
TGCAGCGTTCCTGAGACAACCTATGGCTACACCTTC
CSVPETTYGYTF
>TRBV5-5|TRBD1|TRBJ1-1|NA
TGTGCCAGCAGCTGGGACAGGATGGGGACTGAAGCTTTCTTT
CASSWDRMGTEAFF